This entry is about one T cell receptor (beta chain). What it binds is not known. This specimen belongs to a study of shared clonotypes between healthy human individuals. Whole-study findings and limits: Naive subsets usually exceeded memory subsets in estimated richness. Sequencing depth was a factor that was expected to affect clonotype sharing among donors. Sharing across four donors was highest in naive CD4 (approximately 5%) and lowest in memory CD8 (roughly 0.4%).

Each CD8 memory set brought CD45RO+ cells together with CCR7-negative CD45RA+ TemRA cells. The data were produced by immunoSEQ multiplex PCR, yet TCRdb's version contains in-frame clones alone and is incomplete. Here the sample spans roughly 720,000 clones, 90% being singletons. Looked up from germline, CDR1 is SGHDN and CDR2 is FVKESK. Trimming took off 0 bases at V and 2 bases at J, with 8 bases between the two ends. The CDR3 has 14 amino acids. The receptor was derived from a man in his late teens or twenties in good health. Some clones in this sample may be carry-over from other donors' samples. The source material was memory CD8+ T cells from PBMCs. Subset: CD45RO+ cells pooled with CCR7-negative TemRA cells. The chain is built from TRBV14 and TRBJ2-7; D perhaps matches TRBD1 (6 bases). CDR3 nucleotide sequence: TGTGCCAGCAGCCAAGAGCAGGGGCCCTACGAGCAGTACTTC. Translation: CASSQEQGPYEQYF.